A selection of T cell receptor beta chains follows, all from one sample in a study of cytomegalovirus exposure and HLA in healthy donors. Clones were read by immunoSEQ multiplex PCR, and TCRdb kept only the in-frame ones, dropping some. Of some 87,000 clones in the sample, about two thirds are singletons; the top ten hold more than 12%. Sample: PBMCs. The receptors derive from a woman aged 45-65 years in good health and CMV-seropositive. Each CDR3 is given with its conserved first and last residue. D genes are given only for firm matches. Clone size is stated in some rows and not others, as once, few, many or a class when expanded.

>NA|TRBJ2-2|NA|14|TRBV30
CAWRYSANTGELFF
TGTGCCTGGAGGTATAGCGCAAACACCGGGGAGCTGTTTTTT
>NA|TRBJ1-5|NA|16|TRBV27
CASSSLGGGVNQPQHF
TGTGCCAGCAGTTCCCTTGGTGGAGGGGTCAATCAGCCCCAGCATTTT
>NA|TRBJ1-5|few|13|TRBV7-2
CASSFGGVQPQHF
TGTGCCAGCAGCTTTGGGGGGGTACAGCCCCAGCATTTT
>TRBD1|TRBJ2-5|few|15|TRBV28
CASSYRQGGRETQYF
TGTGCCAGCAGTTACCGACAGGGGGGCCGAGAGACCCAGTACTTC
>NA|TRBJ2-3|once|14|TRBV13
CASSQGHRTDTQYF
TGTGCCAGCAGCCAGGGTCACCGCACAGATACGCAGTATTTT
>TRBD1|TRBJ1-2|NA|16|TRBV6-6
CASSYPAGGGNYGYTF
TGTGCCAGCAGTTACCCGGCAGGGGGCGGAAACTATGGCTACACCTTC
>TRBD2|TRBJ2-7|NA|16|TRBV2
CASSVGLAGVGYEQYF
TGTGCCAGCAGTGTGGGACTAGCGGGAGTTGGCTACGAGCAGTACTTC
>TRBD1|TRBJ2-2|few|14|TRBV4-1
CASEKTGALGELFF
TGCGCCAGCGAAAAGACAGGGGCTCTCGGGGAGCTGTTTTTT
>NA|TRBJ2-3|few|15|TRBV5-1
CASSRNEGTTDTQYF
TGCGCCAGCAGCCGGAATGAGGGAACCACAGATACGCAGTATTTT
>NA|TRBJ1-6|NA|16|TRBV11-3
CASSLDHASRVAPLHF
TGTGCCAGCAGCTTAGATCACGCCTCGAGGGTGGCACCCCTCCACTTT
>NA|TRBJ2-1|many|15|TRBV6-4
CASSDSSGSYNEQFF
TGTGCCAGCAGTGACTCGAGCGGCTCCTACAATGAGCAGTTCTTC
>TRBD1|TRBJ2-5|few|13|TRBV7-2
CASRSTGEWTQYF
TGTGCCAGCAGGTCAACAGGGGAATGGACCCAGTACTTC
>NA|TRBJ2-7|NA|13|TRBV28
CATLSQKSYEQYF
TGTGCCACCCTGTCGCAGAAGTCCTACGAGCAGTACTTC
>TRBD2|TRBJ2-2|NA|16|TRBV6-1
CASSGLAGGNTGELFF
TGTGCCAGCAGTGGTCTAGCGGGGGGGAACACCGGGGAGCTGTTTTTT
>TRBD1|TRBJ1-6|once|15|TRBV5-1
CASSLAGTDNSPLHF
TGCGCCAGCAGCTTGGCGGGGACAGATAATTCACCCCTCCACTTT
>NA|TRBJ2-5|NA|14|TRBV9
CASSVAGYRETQYF
TGTGCCAGCAGCGTAGCGGGGTACCGAGAGACCCAGTACTTC
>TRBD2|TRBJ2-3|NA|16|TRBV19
CASSKTSGRSADTQYF
TGTGCCAGTAGTAAGACTAGCGGGAGGTCCGCAGATACGCAGTATTTT
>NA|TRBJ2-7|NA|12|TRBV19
CATRGSVYEQYF
TGTGCCACCCGGGGGTCGGTATACGAGCAGTACTTC
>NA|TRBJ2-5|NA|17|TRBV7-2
CASSLAQAVFKGETQYF
TGTGCCAGCAGCTTAGCGCAAGCGGTCTTTAAAGGGGAGACCCAGTACTTC
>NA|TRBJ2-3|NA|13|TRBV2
CASMPTSLLTQYF
TGTGCCAGCATGCCTACTAGTCTCCTTACGCAGTATTTT
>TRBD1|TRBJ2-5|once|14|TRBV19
CATPDRDGEETQYF
TGTGCCACCCCGGACAGGGATGGCGAAGAGACCCAGTACTTC
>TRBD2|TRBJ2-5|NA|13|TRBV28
CASNWEGQETQYF
TGTGCCAGCAACTGGGAGGGTCAAGAGACCCAGTACTTC
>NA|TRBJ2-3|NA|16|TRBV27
CASSFGGSRRTDTQYF
TGTGCCAGCAGTTTTGGGGGCTCTCGAAGGACAGATACGCAGTATTTT
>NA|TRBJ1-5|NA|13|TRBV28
CASNFGRQQPQHF
TGTGCCAGCAACTTTGGGCGACAACAGCCCCAGCATTTT
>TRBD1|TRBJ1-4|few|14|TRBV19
CASGPGQGGEKLFF
TGTGCCAGTGGACCGGGACAGGGCGGTGAAAAACTGTTTTTT
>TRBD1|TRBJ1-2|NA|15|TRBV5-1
CASSPYRDSREGYTF
TGCGCCAGCAGCCCATACCGGGACAGCAGGGAAGGCTACACCTTC
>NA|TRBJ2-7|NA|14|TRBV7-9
CSSSLVRGANEQYF
TGTTCCAGCAGCTTAGTCAGGGGGGCCAACGAGCAGTACTTC
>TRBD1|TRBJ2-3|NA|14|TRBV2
CASGNRQGTDTQYF
TGTGCCAGCGGAAACCGACAGGGAACAGATACGCAGTATTTT
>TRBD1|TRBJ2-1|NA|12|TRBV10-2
CASSELLDRKFF
TGCGCCAGCAGTGAGCTCTTGGACAGGAAGTTCTTC
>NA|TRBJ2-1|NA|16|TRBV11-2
CASSLYGGTQYNEQFF
TGTGCCAGCAGCTTATACGGTGGGACACAGTACAATGAGCAGTTCTTC
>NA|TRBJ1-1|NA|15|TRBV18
CASSPPRGENTEAFF
TGTGCCAGCTCACCGCCACGGGGGGAGAACACTGAAGCTTTCTTT
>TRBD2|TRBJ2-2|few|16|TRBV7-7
CASSLTSGETTGELFF
TGTGCTAGCAGCTTAACTAGCGGGGAGACGACCGGGGAGCTGTTTTTT
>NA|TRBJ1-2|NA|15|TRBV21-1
CASSKILRQGDGYTF
TGTGCCAGCAGCAAAATTCTAAGACAGGGAGATGGCTACACCTTC
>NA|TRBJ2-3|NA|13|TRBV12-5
CASGLGSVDTQYF
TGTGCTAGTGGTTTGGGTAGTGTGGATACGCAGTATTTT
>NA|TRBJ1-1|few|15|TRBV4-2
CASSQDGGAGAGAFF
TGTGCCAGCAGCCAAGATGGGGGGGCGGGGGCCGGAGCTTTCTTT
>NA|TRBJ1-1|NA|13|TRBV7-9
CASSLDPGQEAFF
TGTGCCAGCAGCTTAGACCCGGGACAAGAAGCTTTCTTT
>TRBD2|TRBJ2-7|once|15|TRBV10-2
CASSRLAGTSYEQYF
TGCGCCAGCAGTCGGCTAGCGGGGACATCCTACGAGCAGTACTTC
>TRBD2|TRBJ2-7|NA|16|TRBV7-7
CASSLEWTSGGYEQYF
TGTGCTAGCAGCTTAGAGTGGACTAGCGGGGGCTACGAGCAGTACTTC
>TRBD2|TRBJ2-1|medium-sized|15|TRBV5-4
CASSKGLAGGTEQFF
TGTGCCAGCAGCAAGGGACTAGCGGGAGGCACTGAGCAGTTCTTC
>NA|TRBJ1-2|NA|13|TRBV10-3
CAISDTGPYGYTF
TGTGCCATCAGTGATACAGGGCCCTATGGCTACACCTTC
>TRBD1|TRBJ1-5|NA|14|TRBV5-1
CATFRTGKSQPQHF
TGCGCCACCTTCCGGACAGGGAAAAGTCAGCCCCAGCATTTT
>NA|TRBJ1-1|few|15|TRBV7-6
CASSHILGRGTEAFF
TGTGCCAGCAGTCATATCCTCGGACGGGGGACTGAAGCTTTCTTT
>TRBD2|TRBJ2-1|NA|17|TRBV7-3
CASSWGRLAGVLNEQFF
TGTGCCAGCAGCTGGGGTAGACTAGCGGGAGTTCTCAATGAGCAGTTCTTC
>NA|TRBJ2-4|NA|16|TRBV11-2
CASSPRGNQAKNIQYF
TGTGCCAGCAGCCCTAGAGGGAACCAGGCCAAAAACATTCAGTACTTC
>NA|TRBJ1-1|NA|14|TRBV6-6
CASSPDSTNTEAFF
TGTGCCAGCAGTCCCGACAGCACGAACACTGAAGCTTTCTTT
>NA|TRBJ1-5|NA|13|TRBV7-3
CASSFQINQPQHF
TGTGCCAGCAGCTTCCAAATTAATCAGCCCCAGCATTTT
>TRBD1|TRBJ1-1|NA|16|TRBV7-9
CSSSDRQGVMNTEAFF
TGTTCCAGCAGCGACCGACAGGGAGTCATGAACACTGAAGCTTTCTTT
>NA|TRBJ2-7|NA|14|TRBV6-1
CASSPRGLTYEQYF
TGTGCCAGCAGCCCCCGGGGTCTAACCTACGAGCAGTACTTC
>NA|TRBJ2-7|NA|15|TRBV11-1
CASSQTASATYEQYF
TGTGCCAGCTCTCAGACGGCTAGCGCCACTTACGAGCAGTACTTC
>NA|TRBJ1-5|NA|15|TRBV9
CASSVSPTTGQPQHF
TGTGCCAGCAGCGTATCGCCCACAACAGGTCAGCCCCAGCATTTT
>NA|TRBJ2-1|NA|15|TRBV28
CASSLVGAQYNEQFF
TGTGCCAGCAGTTTAGTAGGGGCCCAATACAATGAGCAGTTCTTC
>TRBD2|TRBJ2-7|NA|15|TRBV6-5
CASRLSGLPTYEQYF
TGTGCCAGCAGACTTTCGGGACTACCGACCTACGAGCAGTACTTC
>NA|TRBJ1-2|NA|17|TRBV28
CASSPNVLETGIYGYTF
TGTGCCAGCAGCCCAAACGTTTTAGAGACAGGAATCTATGGCTACACCTTC
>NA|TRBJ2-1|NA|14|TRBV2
CASSEVSGWAEQFF
TGTGCCAGCAGTGAAGTATCCGGTTGGGCTGAGCAGTTCTTC
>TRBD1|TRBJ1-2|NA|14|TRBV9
CASSARDSAYRYTF
TGTGCCAGCAGCGCCCGGGACAGTGCTTATCGCTACACCTTC